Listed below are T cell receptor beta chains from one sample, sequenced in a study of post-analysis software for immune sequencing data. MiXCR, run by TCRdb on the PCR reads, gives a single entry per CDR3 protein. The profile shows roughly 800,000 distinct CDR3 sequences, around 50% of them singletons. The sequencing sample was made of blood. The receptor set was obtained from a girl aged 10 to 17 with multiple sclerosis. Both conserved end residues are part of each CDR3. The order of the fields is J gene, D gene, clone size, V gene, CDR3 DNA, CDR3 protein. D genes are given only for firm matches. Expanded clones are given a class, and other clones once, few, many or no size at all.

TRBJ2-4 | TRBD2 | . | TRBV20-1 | TGCAGTGCGGGACTAGCGGGAGTTTGGAATGTCAAAAACATTCAGTACTTC | CSAGLAGVWNVKNIQYF
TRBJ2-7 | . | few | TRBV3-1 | TGTGCCAGCAGCCAAGAGTTAGGGGAAAGTTCCTACGAGCAGTACTTC | CASSQELGESSYEQYF
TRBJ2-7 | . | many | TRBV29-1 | TGCAGCGTTGAAGGACAGGCCTACGAGCAGTACTTC | CSVEGQAYEQYF
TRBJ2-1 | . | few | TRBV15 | TGTGCCACCAGTCTAGGCCCTGCCTGGAATGAGCAGTTCTTC | CATSLGPAWNEQFF
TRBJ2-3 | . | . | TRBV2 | TGTGCCAGCAGGGCCGACAGCACAGATACGCAGTATTTT | CASRADSTDTQYF
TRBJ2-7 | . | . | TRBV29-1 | TGCAGCGTTGAGTCGGCGCTAACGGGGCAGTACTTC | CSVESALTGQYF
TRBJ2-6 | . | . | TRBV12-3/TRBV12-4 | TGTGCCAGCAGTTTAGACCTAGGGGGCTCTGGGGCCAACGTCCTGACTTTC | CASSLDLGGSGANVLTF
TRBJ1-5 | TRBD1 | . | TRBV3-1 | TGTGCCAGCAGCCAAGTGAGGGGGACAGGGGGCCGCCAGCCCCAGCATTTT | CASSQVRGTGGRQPQHF
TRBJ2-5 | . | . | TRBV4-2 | TGTGCCAGCAGCCCAATGACGGGGGCGGGAGAGACCCAGTACTTC | CASSPMTGAGETQYF
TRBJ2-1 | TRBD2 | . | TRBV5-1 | TGCGCCAGCAGCTACCTGAAACTAGCGGGAGGACACAATGAGCAGTTCTTC | CASSYLKLAGGHNEQFF
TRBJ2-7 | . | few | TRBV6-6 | TGTGCCAGCAGTACCTCCGGGACGTCTTACTACGAGCAGTACTTC | CASSTSGTSYYEQYF
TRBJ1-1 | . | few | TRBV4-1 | TGCGCCAGCAGCCAAGAGGGCAAGAACACTGAAGCTTTCTTT | CASSQEGKNTEAFF
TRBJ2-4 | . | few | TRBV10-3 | TGTGCCATCAGTGATCCACGGGGGTTAGCCAAAAACATTCAGTACTTC | CAISDPRGLAKNIQYF
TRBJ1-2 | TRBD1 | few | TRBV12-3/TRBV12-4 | TGTGCCAGCGGACTCCCTAGGACAGGGGGCTTCTATGGCTACACCTTC | CASGLPRTGGFYGYTF